This T cell receptor (beta chain) comes out of a study of Graves' ophthalmopathy and Graves' hyperthyroidism. RNA transcripts were the template, and TCR beta CDR3 regions were amplified from them. First-round RT-PCR relied on HTBI primers, and a second-round multiplex PCR came next. TCRdb analysed the multiplex PCR reads with MiXCR anew, one entry per CDR3 protein. The data contain more than 550,000 distinct CDR3 sequences, roughly 39% of them seen just once; the ten biggest clones take up about 3.3%. There are 13 residues in the CDR3. Trimming removed 8 bases at V and 7 bases at J, with 15 bases between. Germline CDR1 and CDR2: SGHTA and FQGNSA. Clinical symptoms, serum thyroxine, TRAb, thyroid ultrasound and orbital computed tomography formed the basis of diagnosis. PBMCs were density-gradient isolated from around 11 ml fresh blood. The study, taken as a whole, reports: Forecasting of ophthalmopathy progression by the model achieved approximately 70% sensitivity and approximately 72% specificity.

As for this clonotype: Its antigen is currently unknown.

This TCR was sampled from an adult man with Graves' ophthalmopathy. The chain joins TRBV7-2 to TRBJ1-3; D uncertain. Material: peripheral blood. The CDR3 nucleotides read TGTGCCAGCTCCGGAACGGCGCTGAACACCATATATTTT. This gives the protein CASSGTALNTIYF.